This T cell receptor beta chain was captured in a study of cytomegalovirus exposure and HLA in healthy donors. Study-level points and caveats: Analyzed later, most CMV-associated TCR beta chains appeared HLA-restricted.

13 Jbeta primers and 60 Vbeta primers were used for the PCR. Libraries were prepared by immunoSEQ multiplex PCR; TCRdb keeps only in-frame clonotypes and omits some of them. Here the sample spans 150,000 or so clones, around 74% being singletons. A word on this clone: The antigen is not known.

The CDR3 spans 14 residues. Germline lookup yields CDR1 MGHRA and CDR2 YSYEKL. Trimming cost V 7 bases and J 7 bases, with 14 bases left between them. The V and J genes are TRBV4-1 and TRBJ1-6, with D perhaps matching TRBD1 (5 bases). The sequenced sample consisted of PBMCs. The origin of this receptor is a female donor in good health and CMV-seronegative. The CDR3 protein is CASMRTGGNSPLHF. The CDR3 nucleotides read TGCGCCAGCATGAGGACTGGGGGGAATTCACCCCTCCACTTT.